Below, 11 T cell receptor beta chains from the same sample are listed, as sequenced in a study of cytomegalovirus exposure and HLA in healthy donors. 13 Jbeta primers and 60 Vbeta primers were used for the PCR. The protocol was immunoSEQ multiplex PCR, while the TCRdb copy is restricted to in-frame clones and leaves out a portion. This sample has tens of thousands of clones, with around 82% found just once. The specimen was PBMCs. The receptors stem from a woman under 30 in good health and CMV-seropositive.

The chain recombines TRBV9 with TRBJ2-7, with D perhaps TRBD2 (5 bases). The germline CDR1 and CDR2 sequences are SGDLS and YYNGEE. The ends were cut back, 0 bases at V and 0 bases at J, with 13 bases in the middle. This CDR3 is 16 amino acids long. In DNA, the CDR3 is TGTGCCAGCAGCGTAGTCCCAACAGCGGTCTCCTACGAGCAGTACTTC. This sequence encodes CASSVVPTAVSYEQYF.

This clone was recorded a few times. The CDR3 reads CAWGQGDQETQYF. The DNA of the CDR3 is TGTGCCTGGGGACAGGGGGACCAAGAGACCCAGTACTTC. The genes are TRBV30 and TRBJ2-5; 10 positions agree with TRBD1. CDR1 GTSNPN and CDR2 SVGIG come from the germline V gene (reference sequence). The CDR3 sequence is 13 residues long. Trimming at V came to 5 bases and at J to 0 bases, leaving 0 bases not matched to a gene. Full variable domain (remainder filled in from reference TRBV30 and TRBJ2-5): SQTIHQWPATLVQPVGSPLSLECTVEGTSNPNLYWYRQAAGRGLQLLFYSVGIGQISSEVPQNLSASRPQDRQFILSSKKLLLSDSGFYLCAWGQGDQETQYFGPGTRLLVL.

The chain recombines TRBV6-5 with TRBJ1-4; a weak D match, TRBD1 (6 bases). The CDR3 contains 15 residues. The V and J ends lost 4 bases and 0 bases respectively, with 9 bases between them. CDR1 and CDR2 from the germline V gene are MNHEY and SVGAGI. The CDR3: CASSFSGATNEKLFF. Written as DNA, the CDR3 is TGTGCCAGCAGTTTCTCAGGGGCAACTAATGAAAAACTGTTTTTT.

V is TRBV4-1 and J is TRBJ2-5; D perhaps matches TRBD1 (6 bases). V was shortened by 2 bases and J by 5 bases, with 12 bases between the two germline ends. CDR3 length: 14 residues. Per germline, CDR1 MGHRA and CDR2 YSYEKL. The CDR3 here is CASSQQEQGETQYF. The CDR3 DNA reads as TGCGCCAGCAGCCAACAGGAGCAGGGGGAGACCCAGTACTTC.

This clone was seen more than once but under ten times. The CDR3: CASSPTSGQVSYNEQFF. CDR3 sequence (DNA): TGTGCCAGCAGCCCCACCTCGGGACAGGTCTCCTACAATGAGCAGTTCTTC. The genes are TRBV5-4 and TRBJ2-1, with 8 bases that match TRBD1. Germline V gene lookup returns CDR1 SGHNT and CDR2 YYREEE (reference sequence). With V trimmed by 4 bases and J by 0 bases, 9 bases remained unmatched. The CDR3 is 17 amino acids.

V is TRBV4-3 and J is TRBJ2-2; 11 positions match TRBD1. The germline V gene encodes CDR1 LGHNA and CDR2 YSLEER. The CDR3 totals 15 residues. V dropped 1 base and J dropped 7; count of bases not matched to a gene: 2. The CDR3 DNA is TGCGCCAGCAGCCAAGGGACAGGGGGCGTCGGGGAGCTGTTTTTT. As protein: CASSQGTGGVGELFF.

This clone has just a few counts. One junction end disagrees with the germline gene, perhaps due to a read error. The chain joins TRBV5-1 to TRBJ2-3; D is possibly TRBD1 or TRBD2 (5 bases each). Germline loops: CDR1 SGHRS, CDR2 YFSETQ. This CDR3 comprises 17 residues. The CDR3 DNA is TGCGCCAGCAGTTTGGGGGAGTCGGGCGTTCTCATGGATACGCAGTATTTT. Amino acids: CASSLGESGVLMDTQYF. The full variable domain, in which reference TRBV5-1 and TRBJ2-3 provide the parts outside the CDR3, is KAGVTQTPRYLIKTRGQQVTLSCSPISGHRSVSWYQQTPGQGLQFLFEYFSETQRNKGNFPGRFSGRQFSNSRSEMNVSTLELGDSALYLCASSLGESGVLMDTQYFGPGTRLTVL.

As for this clone: The junction departs from the called germline gene at one end, perhaps through a read error. The V call is TRBV7-9, the J call TRBJ1-2, with D possibly matching TRBD1 (6 bases). Germline assignment: CDR1 SEHNR and CDR2 FQNEAQ (reference sequence). CDR3 length: 12 amino acids. This CDR3 is CASSFNRDGYPF. CDR3 nucleotide sequence: TGTGCCAGCAGCTTCAACAGGGATGGCTACCCCTTC.

This clone was counted only a few times. This chain joins TRBV6-1 and TRBJ1-3; no clear D. CDR1 is MNHNS and CDR2 is SASEGT in the germline V gene. The CDR3 runs to 13 residues. V gave up 6 bases and J gave up 4 bases, with 10 bases separating them. The chain's CDR3 is CASRKGGGNTIYF. CDR3 nucleotide sequence: TGTGCCAGCAGGAAGGGAGGAGGAAACACCATATATTTT.

This clone was counted once. The chain uses TRBV30 and TRBJ1-2; D gene ambiguous. Trimming left V 3 bases short and J 8 bases short, with 16 bases between. Looked up from germline, CDR1 is GTSNPN and CDR2 is SVGIG (reference sequence). The CDR3 length is 13 residues. The CDR3 DNA sequence: TGTGCCTGGAGCGGGATAGGCTTGGAAGGCTACACCTTC. Residues: CAWSGIGLEGYTF.

The chain recombines TRBV5-1 with TRBJ1-5; D call uncertain. Trimming left V 0 bases short and J 4 bases short, with 8 bases between. This CDR3 spans 14 amino acids. Germline V CDR1 and CDR2: SGHRS, YFSETQ. The CDR3 protein is CASSLVPGNQPQHF. The CDR3 nucleotides are TGCGCCAGCAGCTTGGTCCCCGGGAATCAGCCCCAGCATTTT.